The present T cell receptor beta chain was sequenced within a study of shared clonotypes between healthy human individuals. Study-wide results and caveats: Clonotype sharing levels among donors were expected to vary with sequencing depth.

The CDR3 consists of 16 residues. Germline V gene lookup returns CDR1 SGHDT and CDR2 YYEEEE. The V gene end was trimmed by 6 bases and the J gene end by 3 bases; junction bases not matched to a gene: 10. Per the original methods: Junction-only sequences produced by ImmunoSEQ had no quality scores, so filtering differed. Produced via immunoSEQ multiplex PCR; TCRdb's table is partial and in-frame only. For V, J and clone size, that table is used; D and trimming come from the DNA. The sample has 2 million to 2.5 million clones, roughly 90% seen once. For this clone: Its matching antigen is unknown.

The study drew all its donors from Caucasian adults living in Nashville, Tennessee. The J gene is TRBJ2-1, the V gene TRBV5-6; TRBD2 matches at 9 bases. This TCR derives from a man aged 18-30 years in good health. Some clones in this sample may be carry-over from other donors' samples. The sequencing input was naive CD4+ T cells from PBMCs. The subset: CD45RA+ positively selected. The CDR3 reads CASKFGTSGYYNEQFF. The CDR3, as DNA: TGTGCCAGCAAGTTTGGTACTAGCGGGTACTACAATGAGCAGTTCTTC.